What follows are 30 T cell receptor beta chains derived from one specimen sequenced in a study of siplizumab effects on memory and regulatory T cells. Using immunoSEQ multiplex PCR, the repertoire was profiled, and TCRdb retains in-frame clones only, with some absent. The sample shows fewer than 80,000 clones, 93% of them seen only once. Material: CD8+ T cells sorted from blood. These receptors came from a human donor in good health.

The rearrangement links TRBV11-2 to TRBJ2-7, with D possibly matching TRBD1 (6 bases). CDR3 length: 14 amino acids. The V gene lost 5 bases and the J gene lost 4 bases, with 15 bases spanning the gap. Per germline, CDR1 SGHAT and CDR2 FQNNGV. The CDR3 DNA is TGTGCCAGCAGCCTATTACAGGGTTGGTACGAGCAGTACTTC. It specifies CASSLLQGWYEQYF. The entire variable domain, with the rest obtained from reference TRBV11-2 and TRBJ2-7, is as follows: EAGVAQSPRYKIIEKRQSVAFWCNPISGHATLYWYQQILGQGPKLLIQFQNNGVVDDSQLPKDRFSAERLKGVDSTLKIQPAKLEDSAVYLCASSLLQGWYEQYFGPGTRLTVT.

The V gene is TRBV29-1, the J gene TRBJ2-7; tentative D call: TRBD1 (5 bases). V lost 6 bases and J lost 4, with 16 bases in between. Germline V gene data show CDR1 as SQVTM and CDR2 as ANQGSEA. This CDR3 comprises 13 residues. CDR3 DNA sequence: TGCAGCGTCGCGCCGGCAGCAGGGTACGAGCAGTACTTC. Amino acid sequence: CSVAPAAGYEQYF.

V and J are TRBV28 and TRBJ1-1; 7 bases align to TRBD1. Germline V gene data show CDR1 as MDHEN and CDR2 as SYDVKM. The J segment lost 6 bases and the V segment lost 3 bases, leaving 7 bases of the junction unmatched. The CDR3 covers 14 residues. The DNA for the CDR3 is TGTGCCAGCAGTTTCGAGGGGGCTAACGCTGAAGCTTTCTTT. Protein sequence: CASSFEGANAEAFF.

The CDR3 DNA follows: TGCGCCAGCAGCCAAGAGTTATCGGCAGCAGATCAGCCCCAGCATTTT. Amino acids: CASSQELSAADQPQHF. This sequence joins TRBV4-3 and TRBJ1-5; D gene unclear. Trimming took 0 bases from V and 5 from J, leaving 14 bases between them. The CDR3 has 16 amino acids. CDR1 and CDR2 (germline): LGHNA, YSLEER.

The chain uses TRBV13 and TRBJ2-7, with 8 positions matching TRBD2. The CDR3 is 17 residues long. From germline, CDR1 is PRHDT and CDR2 FYEKMQ (reference sequence). The junction had 17 bases not matched to a gene; V was cut back by 5 bases and J by 5 bases. The CDR3 region is CASSPPGTSIFPHEQYF. The CDR3 DNA reads as TGTGCCAGCAGCCCTCCCGGGACTAGTATTTTTCCCCACGAGCAGTACTTC. Supplemented by reference TRBV13 and TRBJ2-7, the full variable domain reads AAGVIQSPRHLIKEKRETATLKCYPIPRHDTVYWYQQGPGQDPQFLISFYEKMQSDKGSIPDRFSAQQFSDYHSELNMSSLELGDSALYFCASSPPGTSIFPHEQYFGPGTRLTVT.

This chain joins TRBV6-4 and TRBJ2-1; possibly TRBD1 or TRBD2 for D (5 bases each). This CDR3 has 15 amino acids. The germline CDR1 and CDR2 sequences are MRHNA and SNTAGT. The V end lost 3 bases, the J end lost 5 bases, and 14 bases lay between the germline ends. CDR3 sequence reads: CASSDWGSGHNEQFF. The CDR3 DNA reads as TGTGCCAGCAGTGATTGGGGGTCTGGCCACAATGAGCAGTTCTTC.

The rearrangement uses TRBV6-5 and TRBJ2-7; D uncertain. CDR3 length: 12 amino acids. The germline CDR1 and CDR2 sequences are MNHEY and SVGAGI. The germline V and J ends were trimmed by 8 bases and 3 bases, with 11 bases remaining between them. The chain's CDR3 is CASLDLRYEQYF. The CDR3 bases are TGTGCCAGCCTCGATCTGCGCTACGAGCAGTACTTC.

Only one count was recorded for this clone. This chain joins TRBV27 and TRBJ2-3; 8 bases map to TRBD1. Trimming took 7 bases from V and 0 from J; bases not matched to a gene: 6. Germline CDR1 and CDR2: MNHEY and SMNVEV (reference sequence). The CDR3 is 15 residues long. This chain's CDR3 is CASTQGAYSTDTQYF. The CDR3 region has the DNA TGTGCCAGCACTCAGGGGGCATATAGCACAGATACGCAGTATTTT.

The chain combines TRBV5-6 with TRBJ1-1; D remains ambiguous. The V gene lost 3 bases and the J gene lost 6 bases, with 9 bases spanning the gap. CDR1 SGHDT and CDR2 YYEEEE come from the germline V gene. This CDR3 has 12 amino acids. The DNA of the CDR3 is TGTGCCAGCAGCTCAAATCTCCCTGAAGCTTTCTTT. Protein: CASSSNLPEAFF.

The chain couples TRBV14 to TRBJ1-1, with a weak D call TRBD1 (6 bases). Germline V gives CDR1 SGHDN, CDR2 FVKESK. The CDR3 length is 14 residues. The germline V and J ends were trimmed by 2 bases and 5 bases, with 12 bases remaining between them. The CDR3 loop is CASSQTGPKTEAFF. DNA for the CDR3: TGTGCCAGCAGCCAAACAGGGCCGAAGACTGAAGCTTTCTTT.

This sequence joins TRBV6-5 and TRBJ2-7, with D tentatively TRBD2 (5 bases). From germline, CDR1 is MNHEY and CDR2 SVGAGI. The CDR3 runs 11 residues. Trimming pared 7 bases from V and 7 bases from J, leaving 11 bases between. CDR3 loop: CASTTSGEQYF. CDR3 DNA: TGTGCCAGCACCACCTCGGGGGAGCAGTACTTC.

The chain recombines TRBV7-6 with TRBJ2-5; D unresolved. The CDR3 loop spans 13 amino acids. Trimming removed 1 base from V and 4 bases from J, with 7 bases in between. From germline, CDR1 is SGHVS and CDR2 FNYEAQ. CDR3 sequence (DNA): TGTGCCAGCAGCTTAGGCACGCTAGAGACCCAGTACTTC. Translated: CASSLGTLETQYF.

The chain's CDR3 is CASSLPVGTGAFF. In nucleotides, the CDR3 is TGTGCCAGCAGCTTACCGGTCGGGACAGGGGCTTTCTTT. The chain joins TRBV5-4 to TRBJ1-1; 9 positions agree with TRBD1. The CDR3 has 13 residues. From germline, CDR1 is SGHNT and CDR2 YYREEE (reference sequence). Germline trimming cut 2 bases from V and 11 bases from J; bases unmatched to any gene: 7. The entire variable domain, with the rest obtained from reference TRBV5-4 and TRBJ1-1, is as follows: ETGVTQSPTHLIKTRGQQVTLRCSSQSGHNTVSWYQQALGQGPQFIFQYYREEENGRGNFPPRFSGLQFPNYSSELNVNALELDDSALYLCASSLPVGTGAFFGQGTRLTVV.

This clone has only one observation. CDR3 in amino acids: CASNHPGTDSYNEQFF. The CDR3 nucleotides read TGTGCCAGCAATCACCCCGGGACTGACTCCTACAATGAGCAGTTCTTC. This chain joins TRBV9 and TRBJ2-1, with a weak D call TRBD2 (6 bases). CDR1 SGDLS and CDR2 YYNGEE come from the germline V gene. The CDR3 extends over 16 amino acids. Deletions cut 6 bases from V and 0 bases from J, with 16 bases between.

V and J are TRBV29-1 and TRBJ2-5, with TRBD2 identical over 9 bases. CDR1 SQVTM and CDR2 ANQGSEA come from the germline V gene. This CDR3 has 15 amino acids. V lost 7 bases and J lost 2; bases outside the gene matches: 11. The CDR3 sequence: CSAEGLAGEQETQYF. The CDR3 coding sequence is TGCAGCGCCGAGGGGTTAGCGGGGGAACAAGAGACCCAGTACTTC.

This chain joins TRBV6-4 and TRBJ2-5, with 11 positions matching TRBD2. The ends lost 5 bases at V and 4 bases at J; junction bases unmatched: 6. This CDR3 spans 15 amino acids. The germline V gene encodes CDR1 MRHNA and CDR2 SNTAGT. Here the CDR3 reads CASSTGTSGVETQYF. In DNA, the CDR3 is TGTGCCAGCAGTACCGGGACTAGCGGCGTAGAGACCCAGTACTTC.

The rearrangement links TRBV7-9 to TRBJ1-5; weak D call: TRBD1 (5 bases). The CDR3 loop spans 15 amino acids. Trimming pared 5 bases from V and 3 bases from J, leaving 14 bases between. Germline loops: CDR1 SEHNR, CDR2 FQNEAQ (reference sequence). The CDR3 DNA reads as TGTGCCAGCAGCCGGACCCCGGGGGACAATCAGCCCCAGCATTTT. Translation: CASSRTPGDNQPQHF.

CDR3 region: CASSLASDYGYTF. The CDR3 DNA sequence: TGTGCCAGCAGCTTGGCCTCGGACTATGGCTACACCTTC. V and J are TRBV5-4 and TRBJ1-2, with D unclear. The CDR3 is 13 residues long. Trimming shortened V by 0 bases and J by 3 bases, and 6 bases separated the two germline ends. CDR1 is SGHNT, CDR2 YYREEE, per germline (reference sequence).

This clone appeared a few times. The chain carries TRBV4-1 and TRBJ2-7; the D call may be TRBD1 or TRBD2 (6 bases each). Germline CDR1 MGHRA, CDR2 YSYEKL. CDR3 size: 13 residues. The V end lost 2 bases, the J end lost 6 bases, and 11 bases lay between the germline ends. The CDR3 sequence is CASSQLEGGEQYF. The CDR3, as DNA: TGCGCCAGCAGCCAATTGGAGGGGGGCGAGCAGTACTTC.

This chain joins TRBV19 and TRBJ2-7; D perhaps matches TRBD1 (6 bases). The length of the CDR3 is 13 residues. Trimming removed 5 bases from V and 5 bases from J, with 13 bases in between. Per germline, CDR1 LNHDA and CDR2 SQIVND (reference sequence). The CDR3 reads CASSEDRFNEQYF. DNA of the CDR3: TGTGCCAGTAGTGAAGACAGGTTCAACGAGCAGTACTTC.

The rearrangement uses TRBV7-9 and TRBJ2-7; 10 bases agree with TRBD2. The CDR3 runs to 19 residues. Germline assignment: CDR1 SEHNR and CDR2 FQNEAQ (reference sequence). V was clipped by 1 base and J by 0 bases; unmatched bases: 12. CDR3 sequence (DNA): TGTGCCAGCAGCTTAGTAGTAAGGACCACTAGCGGGGTCTCCTACGAGCAGTACTTC. Its translation is CASSLVVRTTSGVSYEQYF.

This sequence joins TRBV9 and TRBJ2-1; 8 bases align to TRBD2. Germline lookup yields CDR1 SGDLS and CDR2 YYNGEE. J lost 8 bases, V lost 7 bases, and 11 bases had no gene match. This CDR3 comprises 14 residues. The CDR3 coding sequence is TGTGCCAGCGGGAGGGTAGCGGGGCGCTATGAGCAGTTCTTC. It codes for CASGRVAGRYEQFF. Full variable domain (missing parts from reference TRBV9 and TRBJ2-1): DSGVTQTPKHLITATGQRVTLRCSPRSGDLSVYWYQQSLDQGLQFLIQYYNGEERAKGNILERFSAQQFPDLHSELNLSSLELGDSALYFCASGRVAGRYEQFFGPGTRLTVL.

The V and J genes are TRBV7-6 and TRBJ2-3, with D possibly TRBD2 on 5 matching bases. V was pared by 1 base and J by 2 bases, with 10 bases between. The germline V gene has CDR1 SGHVS and CDR2 FNYEAQ. The CDR3 covers 15 residues. The CDR3 here is CASSLVTGYTDTQYF. In DNA form, the CDR3 reads TGTGCCAGCAGCTTAGTGACGGGATACACAGATACGCAGTATTTT.

The rearrangement uses TRBV7-2 and TRBJ1-2, with TRBD1 as a possible D gene (5 bases). The CDR3 covers 13 residues. Deletions cut 3 bases from V and 6 bases from J, with 11 bases between. Per the germline V gene, CDR1 is SGHTA and CDR2 is FQGNSA. CDR3 protein: CASSLGESNGYTF. The CDR3 DNA is TGTGCCAGCAGCTTGGGGGAATCCAATGGCTACACCTTC.

The rearrangement uses TRBV12-5 and TRBJ1-1; D is undetermined. Per germline, CDR1 LGHNT and CDR2 FRNRAP. CDR3 length equals 15 residues. V was clipped by 2 bases and J by 1 base, with 11 bases between them. The CDR3: CASGLWVISNTEAFF. CDR3 nucleotide sequence: TGTGCTAGTGGTTTGTGGGTGATATCGAACACTGAAGCTTTCTTT.

The chain couples TRBV7-2 to TRBJ2-7, with D possibly TRBD1 on 5 matching bases. Germline-derived CDR1 and CDR2 are SGHTA and FQGNSA. Trimming shortened V by 3 bases and J by 1 base, and 7 bases separated the two germline ends. The CDR3 spans 13 residues. The CDR3 protein is CASSFPGSYEQYF. The CDR3 nucleotides read TGTGCCAGCAGCTTCCCAGGGTCCTACGAGCAGTACTTC.

The CDR3 bases are TGTGCCAGCAGTTACGAAGGGGGGAACACTGAAGCTTTCTTT. It codes for CASSYEGGNTEAFF. This chain connects TRBV28 to TRBJ1-1; possible D gene TRBD1, 6 bases. Germline V gene data show CDR1 as MDHEN and CDR2 as SYDVKM. Trimming took 4 bases from V and 1 from J, leaving 10 bases between them. The CDR3 covers 14 residues. The full variable domain, its missing parts supplied by reference TRBV28 and TRBJ1-1, is DVKVTQSSRYLVKRTGEKVFLECVQDMDHENMFWYRQDPGLGLRLIYFSYDVKMKEKGDIPEGYSVSREKKERFSLILESASTNQTSMYLCASSYEGGNTEAFFGQGTRLTVV.

The genes are TRBV4-1 and TRBJ2-5, with a tentative D call TRBD2 (7 bases). The V gene's germline CDR1 is MGHRA and CDR2 YSYEKL. V was shortened by 7 bases and J by 2 bases, with 8 bases between the two germline ends. The CDR3 sequence is 12 residues long. CDR3 in amino acids: CASKGGQETQYF. DNA of the CDR3: TGCGCCAGCAAGGGGGGGCAAGAGACCCAGTACTTC.

V gene TRBV6-5 combines with J gene TRBJ2-1; no clear D. This CDR3 comprises 13 residues. Per the germline V gene, CDR1 is MNHEY and CDR2 is SVGAGI. Deletions cut 5 bases from V and 4 bases from J, with 9 bases between. This chain's CDR3 is CASSRSLYNEQFF. The CDR3 coding sequence is TGTGCCAGCAGTCGGTCCCTTTACAATGAGCAGTTCTTC.

This clone has a handful of counts. The chain couples TRBV19 to TRBJ1-1, with a weak D call TRBD1 (6 bases). Germline V lookup: CDR1 LNHDA, CDR2 SQIVND (reference sequence). CDR3 size: 14 residues. Trimming left V 6 bases short and J 6 bases short, with 17 bases between. CDR3 residues: CASSPAGAGPEAFF. CDR3 DNA sequence: TGTGCCAGTAGCCCCGCGGGGGCGGGACCTGAAGCTTTCTTT.